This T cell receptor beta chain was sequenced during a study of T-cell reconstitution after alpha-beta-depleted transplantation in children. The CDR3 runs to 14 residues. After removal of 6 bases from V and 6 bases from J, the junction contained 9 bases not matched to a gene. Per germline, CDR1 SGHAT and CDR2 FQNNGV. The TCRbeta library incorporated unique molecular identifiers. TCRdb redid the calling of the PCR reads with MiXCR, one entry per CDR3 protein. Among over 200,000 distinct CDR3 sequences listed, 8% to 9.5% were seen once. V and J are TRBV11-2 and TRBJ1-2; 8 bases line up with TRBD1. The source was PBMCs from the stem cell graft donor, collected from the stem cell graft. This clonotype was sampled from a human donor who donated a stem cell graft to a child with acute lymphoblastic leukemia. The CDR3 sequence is CASRRGQGTHGYTF. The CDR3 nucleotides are TGTGCCAGCAGACGTGGACAGGGCACCCATGGCTACACCTTC.